What follows are 14 T cell receptor beta chains derived from one specimen sequenced in a study of CD8+ T cells in alopecia areata. Described treatment: oral pan-JAK inhibitor, 5-10 mg twice daily. Sequencing relied on a cDNA template that was reverse transcribed from extracted RNA. Clones were sequenced by immunoSEQ multiplex PCR, and TCRdb holds only the in-frame ones, with some missing. Among roughly 220,000 clones listed, approximately 65% were seen once. The material was CD4+ T cells sorted from blood, obtained at week 44, from a patient treated with tofacitinib. These receptors came from a human donor with alopecia areata.

The chain combines TRBV30 with TRBJ1-5; D not resolved. This CDR3 has 15 residues. Germline V lookup: CDR1 GTSNPN, CDR2 SVGIG (reference sequence). Trimming pared 0 bases from V and 3 bases from J, leaving 12 bases between. In DNA form, the CDR3 reads TGTGCCTGGAGTGTACTCGGGCAGGACAATCAGCCCCAGCATTTT. It yields the protein CAWSVLGQDNQPQHF.

The rearrangement links TRBV5-1 to TRBJ1-1, with TRBD1 matching over 7 bases. Looked up from germline, CDR1 is SGHRS and CDR2 is YFSETQ. CDR3 length: 15 residues. Trimming removed 0 bases from V and 1 base from J; junction bases left unmatched: 3. In nucleotides, the CDR3 is TGCGCCAGCAGCTTGGTAAACAGGGGGAACACTGAAGCTTTCTTT. This translates into CASSLVNRGNTEAFF.

The gene calls are TRBV29-1 and TRBJ2-7, with 7 bases that match TRBD1. V lost 4 bases, J lost 3 bases, and 9 bases stayed unmatched. The CDR3 is 14 amino acids. CDR1 and CDR2 from the germline V gene are SQVTM and ANQGSEA. CDR3 sequence reads: CSVAGETGNYEQYF. The CDR3 region has the DNA TGCAGCGTTGCGGGTGAGACAGGGAACTACGAGCAGTACTTC.

This clone was seen more than once but under ten times. The rearrangement uses TRBV29-1 and TRBJ1-1; D is unclear. Looked up from germline, CDR1 is SQVTM and CDR2 is ANQGSEA. This CDR3 has 15 residues. Trimming removed 1 base from V and 0 bases from J, with 12 bases in between. The CDR3 DNA follows: TGCAGCGTTGAAGGGGGTAGAGGGTTGAACACTGAAGCTTTCTTT. Protein product: CSVEGGRGLNTEAFF.

In its sample, this clone was seen a few times. The chain carries TRBV5-6 and TRBJ1-4; D remains unclear. Germline-derived CDR1 and CDR2 are SGHDT and YYEEEE. The CDR3 runs 16 residues. V lost 4 bases and J lost 5, with 18 bases in between. As DNA, the CDR3 is TGTGCCAGCAGCCTTCGCGGTCAGGCGGAAAATGAAAAACTGTTTTTT. Translation: CASSLRGQAENEKLFF.

The chain links TRBV7-2 to TRBJ1-3, with TRBD1 matching 10 bases. The CDR3 consists of 16 residues. Germline V lookup: CDR1 SGHTA, CDR2 FQGNSA. The J segment lost 4 bases and the V segment lost 3 bases, leaving 6 bases of the junction unmatched. The CDR3 loop is CASSFAGQGGGNTIYF. The CDR3 DNA sequence: TGTGCCAGCAGCTTCGCCGGACAGGGGGGCGGAAACACCATATATTTT.

This chain connects TRBV29-1 to TRBJ1-2, with TRBD1 matching 7 bases. CDR3 length: 11 residues. CDR1 and CDR2 from the germline V gene are SQVTM and ANQGSEA. With V trimmed by 6 bases and J by 7 bases, 5 bases remained unmatched. CDR3: CSVLWDSGYTF. In DNA form, the CDR3 reads TGCAGCGTGCTCTGGGACAGTGGCTACACCTTC.

There are a few counts of this clone. The gene calls are TRBV19 and TRBJ2-1; 7 bases line up with TRBD1. V lost 3 bases to trimming and J lost 14 bases; unmatched junction nucleotides: 4. Germline assignment: CDR1 LNHDA and CDR2 SQIVND (reference sequence). This CDR3 contains 11 residues. This chain's CDR3 is CASSIPGTEFF. As DNA, the CDR3 is TGTGCCAGTAGTATCCCCGGGACAGAGTTCTTC.

The chain joins TRBV6-1 to TRBJ1-6; unclear D gene. V was clipped by 5 bases and J by 11 bases, with 10 bases between them. Germline CDR1 and CDR2: MNHNS and SASEGT. The CDR3 is 12 amino acids. In DNA, the CDR3 is TGTGCCAGCAGTTTGGAGGGTCCACCCCTCCACTTT. The encoded protein is CASSLEGPPLHF.

The chain carries TRBV5-1 and TRBJ2-5, with D maybe TRBD1 (5 bases). This CDR3 is built from 14 residues. V was trimmed by 2 bases and J by 5 bases, leaving 13 bases between them. The germline CDR1 and CDR2 sequences are SGHRS and YFSETQ. The CDR3 protein is CASSFGAVGETQYF. As DNA, the CDR3 is TGCGCCAGCAGCTTTGGGGCAGTAGGGGAGACCCAGTACTTC.

The count of this clone is one. This chain links TRBV29-1 with TRBJ2-3; weak D call: TRBD1 (6 bases). The CDR3 covers 11 residues. With 5 bases removed from V and 6 bases from J, the gap between germline ends came to 9 bases. In germline, CDR1 is SQVTM, CDR2 ANQGSEA. The CDR3 DNA sequence: TGCAGCGTTACTCAGGGGGATACGCAGTATTTT. Protein sequence: CSVTQGDTQYF.

The chain has TRBV7-2 and TRBJ1-2; D call uncertain. The CDR3 totals 14 residues. Trimming shortened V by 1 base and J by 7 bases, and 13 bases separated the two germline ends. The germline V gene has CDR1 SGHTA and CDR2 FQGNSA. Written as DNA, the CDR3 is TGTGCCAGCAGCTTAGGATCAGTTTTCCGTGGCTACACCTTC. It codes for CASSLGSVFRGYTF.

This clone has just a few counts. The V call is TRBV23-1, the J call TRBJ1-1; D gene uncertain. TRBV23-1 is an ORF for which the function is uncertain. V was pared by 4 bases and J by 8 bases, with 5 bases between. This CDR3 region has 10 residues. The CDR3, as DNA: TGCGCCAGCAGTCTGGCAGAAGCTTTCTTT. It codes for CASSLAEAFF.

This clone was picked up a small number of times. The rearrangement joins TRBV7-2 to TRBJ1-5, with D unclear. Trimming removed 3 bases from V and 4 bases from J, with 13 bases in between. Germline V CDR1 and CDR2: SGHTA, FQGNSA. CDR3 length: 15 residues. The CDR3 loop is CASSFGTAYNQPQHF. The CDR3 region has the DNA TGTGCCAGCAGCTTTGGCACCGCATATAATCAGCCCCAGCATTTT.